These 31 T cell receptor beta chains were all obtained from the same sample, sequenced in a study of CD8+CD57+ T cells in acquired aplastic anemia (dated by TCRdb to the late 2010s). Instrument used: Illumina HiSeq 2000. Genomic DNA served as template for TCR beta VDJ combination and CDR3 sequence profiling. The public reads were reanalyzed by TCRdb: fastp trimming at Q25, MiXCR alignment, in-frame beta chains only. Rows with a matching CDR3 protein are joined into one entry that keeps the most common DNA and genes. This sample gives 200,000 or so distinct CDR3 sequences in total; about three fifths of them show up just once. The ten largest account for about 43% of the sample. The specimen was sorted CD4+, CD8+, or CD8+CD57+ T cells (not recorded which) from PBMCs. These receptors originate from a human donor with severe aplastic anemia or a healthy control (not recorded which).

This clonotype was detected ten times or more. The chain couples TRBV7-6 to TRBJ1-1; D is uncertain. The length of the CDR3 is 14 residues. Trimming removed 3 bases at V and 1 base at J, with 9 bases between. Germline V gene lookup returns CDR1 SGHVS and CDR2 FNYEAQ. In DNA, the CDR3 is TGTGCCAGCAGCTTGGCGGGCCGGAACACTGAAGCTTTCTTT. Encoded protein: CASSLAGRNTEAFF.

In this sample, this clonotype turned up many times. The V gene is TRBV24-1, the J gene TRBJ2-2; weak D call: TRBD1 (6 bases). The CDR3 spans 14 residues. Germline assignment: CDR1 KGHDR and CDR2 SFDVKD. The V end lost 4 bases, the J end lost 5 bases, and 10 bases lay between the germline ends. The CDR3 DNA is TGTGCCACCAGTGAACCAGGGGAAACCGGGGAGCTGTTTTTT. Amino acid sequence: CATSEPGETGELFF.

This clonotype was seen once. The gene calls are TRBV20-1 and TRBJ2-5, with 10 bases identical to TRBD2. CDR1 DFQATT and CDR2 SNEGSKA come from the germline V gene (reference sequence). The CDR3 sequence is 12 residues long. Trimming at V came to 5 bases and at J to 3 bases, leaving 0 bases not matched to a gene. The CDR3 DNA sequence: TGCAGTGCTGGGACTAGCGAAGAGACCCAGTACTTC. Translated: CSAGTSEETQYF.

Only a few counts were recorded for this clonotype. The chain has TRBV19 and TRBJ2-7, with TRBD1 matching over 9 bases. Trimming cost V 4 bases and J 1 base; bases outside gene matches: 2. CDR1 and CDR2 from the germline V gene are LNHDA and SQIVND (reference sequence). CDR3 size: 14 residues. The CDR3 DNA reads as TGTGCCAGTAGTACAGGGACAGGGTCCTACGAGCAGTACTTC. This sequence encodes CASSTGTGSYEQYF.

The CDR3 bases are TGTGCCATCAGTGACACAGGGGGCACCGGGGAGCTGTTTTTT. It yields the protein CAISDTGGTGELFF. V and J are TRBV10-3 and TRBJ2-2, with 8 bases identical to TRBD1. Germline values: CDR1 ENHRY, CDR2 SYGVKD. With V trimmed by 3 bases and J by 4 bases, 1 base remained unmatched. The length of the CDR3 is 14 residues.

This clonotype has just one count. J is TRBJ2-7 and V is TRBV25-1, with 8 bases identical to TRBD1. Per the germline V gene, CDR1 is MGHDK and CDR2 is SYGVNS. There are 14 residues in the CDR3. Trimming at V came to 9 bases and at J to 3 bases, leaving 10 bases not matched to a gene. The CDR3 reads CASKSQGAVYEQYF. In nucleotides, the CDR3 is TGTGCCAGTAAAAGCCAGGGGGCAGTCTACGAGCAGTACTTC.

As concerns this clonotype: The junction departs from germline at one end; a sequencing error may be responsible. The V gene is TRBV6-1, the J gene TRBJ2-3; 7 bases agree with TRBD1. In germline, CDR1 is MNHNS, CDR2 SASEGT. The CDR3 is 13 residues long. CDR3 DNA sequence: TGTGCCATCAGTGAGGGGGCTGGAGATACGCAGTATTTT. Its protein is CAISEGAGDTQYF.

This clonotype was recorded many times. CDR3 coding DNA: TGTGCCAGCAGCGAGAGAGGAGGACTGGAAAAACTGTTTTTT. It is translated as CASSERGGLEKLFF. This chain links TRBV9 with TRBJ1-4; D is ambiguous. The V gene lost 3 bases and the J gene lost 8 bases, with 14 bases spanning the gap. There are 14 residues in the CDR3. Germline CDR1 is SGDLS and CDR2 is YYNGEE.

The chain carries TRBV29-1 and TRBJ1-1; TRBD1 agrees at 7 bases. J gave up 4 bases and V 6 bases, and 14 bases lay outside the gene matches. The V gene's germline CDR1 is SQVTM and CDR2 ANQGSEA. This CDR3 is 15 amino acids long. The CDR3 DNA reads TGCAGCGTCCCTGTAGTACGACAGGGAGGCACTGAAGCTTTCTTT. The encoded protein is CSVPVVRQGGTEAFF. Variable domain in full (rest from reference TRBV29-1 and TRBJ1-1): SAVISQKPSRDICQRGTSLTIQCQVDSQVTMMFWYRQQPGQSLTLIATANQGSEATYESGFVIDKFPISRPNLTFSTLTVSNMSPEDSSIYLCSVPVVRQGGTEAFFGQGTRLTVV.

This clonotype came up many times. J is TRBJ1-4 and V is TRBV14; D is possibly TRBD1 (5 bases). This CDR3 has 17 residues. Germline V lookup: CDR1 SGHDN, CDR2 FVKESK. The V and J ends lost 3 bases and 5 bases respectively, with 19 bases between them. Here the CDR3 reads CASSHGPGQRVNEKLFF. As DNA, the CDR3 is TGTGCCAGCAGCCACGGACCGGGGCAGCGGGTAAATGAAAAACTGTTTTTT.

This CDR3 is CASSLSGGRVTYEQYF. As DNA, the CDR3 is TGTGCCAGCAGCTTATCAGGCGGGAGGGTCACCTACGAGCAGTACTTC. V usage is TRBV7-9 and J usage is TRBJ2-7; 9 nucleotides match TRBD2. Germline lookup yields CDR1 SEHNR and CDR2 FQNEAQ (reference sequence). The trim removed 2 bases at V and 2 bases at J, leaving 7 bases unmatched. The CDR3 length is 16 residues.

The chain recombines TRBV15 with TRBJ2-7, with D perhaps matching TRBD1 (5 bases). V shed 5 bases and J shed 3 bases, with 8 bases lying between them. The CDR3 is 12 amino acids. Germline values: CDR1 LNHNV, CDR2 YYDKDF (reference sequence). The CDR3 DNA follows: TGTGCCACCAGCCCAGACAGCTACGAGCAGTACTTC. It is translated as CATSPDSYEQYF.

The genes are TRBV12-3 or TRBV12-4 and TRBJ2-7; 10 nucleotides agree with TRBD2. The CDR3 length is 15 residues. The V gene end was trimmed by 5 bases and the J gene end by 5 bases; junction bases not matched to a gene: 9. The CDR3 is CASSKGGLAVHEQYF. CDR3 DNA: TGTGCCAGCAGTAAAGGTGGACTAGCGGTCCACGAGCAGTACTTC.

The gene calls are TRBV2 and TRBJ2-2; the D call may be TRBD1 or TRBD2 (5 bases each). This CDR3 has 15 amino acids. The V gene lost 7 bases and the J gene lost 0 bases, with 12 bases spanning the gap. In germline, CDR1 is SNHLY, CDR2 FYNNEI. The CDR3 is CASNVGTSNTGELFF. Written as DNA, the CDR3 is TGTGCCAGCAATGTCGGGACGTCGAACACCGGGGAGCTGTTTTTT.

V and J are TRBV20-1 and TRBJ2-2; TRBD1 is a possible D gene (6 bases). V shed 0 bases and J shed 7 bases, with 15 bases lying between them. The CDR3 extends over 15 amino acids. From germline, CDR1 is DFQATT and CDR2 SNEGSKA (reference sequence). CDR3 residues: CSARDLWGQVGELFF. The CDR3 DNA follows: TGCAGTGCTAGAGATCTGTGGGGGCAGGTCGGGGAGCTGTTTTTT.

In nucleotides, the CDR3 is TGTGCCAGCAGTTACAGCAGGGGGTATGGCTACACCTTC. Translated, it gives CASSYSRGYGYTF. J is TRBJ1-2 and V is TRBV6-2 or TRBV6-3; 7 bases line up with TRBD1. The V gene's germline CDR1 is MNHEY and CDR2 SVGEGT. Unmatched junction bases numbered 2, after V lost 2 bases and J lost 5 bases. This CDR3 contains 13 residues.

This clonotype was seen just once. V usage is TRBV3-1 and J usage is TRBJ2-7; TRBD1 matches 9 bases. The J segment lost 2 bases and the V segment lost 2 bases, leaving 4 bases of the junction unmatched. This CDR3 has 15 amino acids. Germline V gene lookup returns CDR1 LGHDT and CDR2 YNNKEL (reference sequence). The CDR3 sequence: CASSQIRDRAYEQYF. In DNA, the CDR3 is TGTGCCAGCAGCCAAATCCGGGACAGGGCCTACGAGCAGTACTTC.

The J gene is TRBJ2-7, the V gene TRBV7-9, with D perhaps matching TRBD1 (6 bases). The CDR3 consists of 15 residues. With 2 bases removed from V and 0 bases from J, the gap between germline ends came to 11 bases. The germline CDR1 and CDR2 sequences are SEHNR and FQNEAQ (reference sequence). CDR3 in DNA: TGTGCCAGCAGCTTAAGGGACACTAGCTCCTACGAGCAGTACTTC. Protein: CASSLRDTSSYEQYF. Filled out from reference TRBV7-9 and TRBJ2-7, the complete variable domain reads DTGVSQNPRHKITKRGQNVTFRCDPISEHNRLYWYRQTLGQGPEFLTYFQNEAQLEKSRLLSDRFSAERPKGSFSTLEIQRTEQGDSAMYLCASSLRDTSSYEQYFGPGTRLTVT.

The V and J genes are TRBV6-1 and TRBJ2-7; the D is unclear. The V gene lost 1 base and the J gene lost 5 bases, with 12 bases spanning the gap. CDR3 length: 14 amino acids. Germline loops: CDR1 MNHNS, CDR2 SASEGT. CDR3 coding DNA: TGTGCCAGCAGTGAAGTCACGGGTTTGAACGAGCAGTACTTC. It specifies CASSEVTGLNEQYF.

Turning to this clonotype: At one end the junction does not follow the germline gene, possibly because of a read error. V gene TRBV4-1 combines with J gene TRBJ2-2, with a tentative D call TRBD1 (6 bases). CDR1 and CDR2 from the germline V gene are MGHRA and YSYEKL. CDR3 length equals 13 residues. CDR3 region: CASSQGDTGELLF. In DNA, the CDR3 is TGCGCCAGCAGCCAGGGGGACACCGGGGAGCTGCTTTTT.

This clonotype was seen a single time. This rearrangement joins TRBV2 to TRBJ1-5; 7 bases align to TRBD1. V gave up 5 bases and J gave up 5 bases; unmatched junction bases: 9. Germline V gene data show CDR1 as SNHLY and CDR2 as FYNNEI. This CDR3 comprises 15 residues. In DNA, the CDR3 is TGTGCCAGCAGTAGGGACAGTGGGGGAGATCAGCCCCAGCATTTT. This translates into CASSRDSGGDQPQHF.

V usage is TRBV15 and J usage is TRBJ1-1, with no clear D. The length of the CDR3 is 14 residues. V gave up 0 bases and J gave up 7 bases, with 12 bases separating them. Germline CDR1 reads LNHNV; CDR2 reads YYDKDF (reference sequence). The DNA of the CDR3 is TGTGCCACCAGCAGAGATCAGGTAGCTATTGAAGCTTTCTTT. It specifies CATSRDQVAIEAFF.

J is TRBJ2-7 and V is TRBV5-6, with D maybe TRBD1 (7 bases). The DNA end is more similar to TRBJ2-1, so the J call may be wrong. Germline lookup yields CDR1 SGHDT and CDR2 YYEEEE. CDR3 size: 14 residues. CDR3 region: CASSAGTVYNEQFF. CDR3 bases: TGTGCCAGCAGCGCGGGGACAGTCTACAATGAGCAGTTCTTC.

This chain uses TRBV11-2 with TRBJ2-7; a possible D gene is TRBD2 (5 bases). Per germline, CDR1 SGHAT and CDR2 FQNNGV. There are 16 residues in the CDR3. Trimming took off 2 bases at V and 0 bases at J, with 14 bases between the two ends. CDR3 DNA: TGTGCCAGCAGCTTACTCCGCGGGCGGTACTCCTACGAGCAGTACTTC. It specifies CASSLLRGRYSYEQYF.

This clonotype has a count of ten or more. This sequence joins TRBV7-9 and TRBJ1-5, with TRBD1 identical over 9 bases. The CDR3 contains 15 residues. Germline V gene lookup returns CDR1 SEHNR and CDR2 FQNEAQ (reference sequence). The V and J ends lost 6 bases and 2 bases, in that order; junction bases with no gene match: 5. CDR3 sequence (DNA): TGTGCCAGCAGAGGGACAGGGCTCGGCAATCAGCCCCAGCATTTT. As protein: CASRGTGLGNQPQHF.

This clonotype was detected a few times. This chain connects TRBV15 to TRBJ1-6; perhaps TRBD1 as D (5 bases). Trimming pared 1 base from V and 9 bases from J, leaving 16 bases between. The germline V gene encodes CDR1 LNHNV and CDR2 YYDKDF (reference sequence). The CDR3 consists of 16 residues. CDR3 sequence: CATSRGGLGGGSPLHF. CDR3 sequence (DNA): TGTGCCACCAGCAGAGGGGGCCTCGGGGGAGGTTCACCCCTCCACTTT.

Notes on this clonotype: The junction differs from germline at one of its ends, possibly a read error. V is TRBV15 and J is TRBJ1-2, with 8 positions matching TRBD1. Per germline, CDR1 LNHNV and CDR2 YYDKDF (reference sequence). There are 14 residues in the CDR3. CDR3 sequence: CATSSDRGGYGYTF. DNA for the CDR3: TGTGCTACCAGCAGCGACAGGGGCGGATATGGCTACACCTTC.

The chain recombines TRBV5-1 with TRBJ2-5; unclear D gene. The V and J ends lost 0 bases and 5 bases respectively, with 11 bases between them. Looked up from germline, CDR1 is SGHRS and CDR2 is YFSETQ. This CDR3 has 14 residues. CDR3 nucleotide sequence: TGCGCCAGCAGCTTGGAAGTGGGTAGGGAGACCCAGTACTTC. Translating it yields CASSLEVGRETQYF.

This sequence joins TRBV19 and TRBJ2-2; perhaps D is TRBD1 or TRBD2 (6 bases each). The germline V and J ends were trimmed by 5 bases and 1 base, with 17 bases remaining between them. Germline V lookup: CDR1 LNHDA, CDR2 SQIVND (reference sequence). CDR3 length equals 17 residues. The CDR3 sequence is CASSPTNRDLNTGELFF. The CDR3 region has the DNA TGTGCCAGTAGTCCTACCAACAGGGACTTGAACACCGGGGAGCTGTTTTTT.

The chain employs TRBV7-9 and TRBJ1-1, with D possibly matching TRBD1 (5 bases). The V end lost 4 bases, the J end lost 1 base, and 10 bases lay between the germline ends. The CDR3 runs 14 residues. Germline CDR1 and CDR2: SEHNR and FQNEAQ (reference sequence). The CDR3 coding sequence is TGTGCCAGCAGCTCAGGGACTTCGAACACTGAAGCTTTCTTT. It encodes CASSSGTSNTEAFF.

The rearrangement uses TRBV6-1 and TRBJ2-7; 11 nucleotides match TRBD1. The germline CDR1 and CDR2 sequences are MNHNS and SASEGT. V trimming: 5 bases; J trimming: 7 bases; junction bases outside the gene matches: 13. This CDR3 comprises 16 residues. The CDR3 DNA reads as TGTGCCAGCAGTCCCGCCGCGGGACAGGGGGTCCGGGAGCAGTACTTC. Encoded protein: CASSPAAGQGVREQYF.